A selection of T cell receptor beta chains follows, all from one sample in a study of cytomegalovirus exposure and HLA in healthy donors. This table comes from immunoSEQ multiplex PCR, and its TCRdb copy is limited to in-frame clones, with some not included. The sample lists some 110,000 clones, roughly 73% occurring once. Sequenced sample: PBMCs. The source of these receptors is a woman aged 30 to 39 in good health and CMV-seronegative. Both conserved end residues are part of each CDR3. The order of the fields is V gene, clone size, D gene, J gene, CDR3 DNA, CDR3 protein. D genes are given only for firm matches. Not every row has a clone size; where given, it reads once, few, many or a size class.

>TRBV14|.|.|TRBJ2-2
TGTGCCAGCAGCCAAGTCCTGAACACCGGGGAGCTGTTTTTT
CASSQVLNTGELFF
>TRBV19|few|.|TRBJ1-5
TGTGCCAGTAGTATGGGAGGGACGTGGCCCCAGCATTTT
CASSMGGTWPQHF
>TRBV7-9|.|TRBD1|TRBJ1-1
TGTGCCAGCAGCTTAGACAGGGGGAGCACTGAAGCTTTCTTT
CASSLDRGSTEAFF
>TRBV7-7|.|TRBD1|TRBJ2-1
TGTGCCAGCAGCCCACTAGACAGGGCAATTACCGATGAGCAGTTCTTC
CASSPLDRAITDEQFF
>TRBV2|.|TRBD1|TRBJ1-2
TGTGCCCTCGGACAGGGTTATGGCTACACCTTC
CALGQGYGYTF
>TRBV30|.|.|TRBJ1-2
TGTGCCTGGAGTGTAGCAGGCTTGGGTGGCTACACCTTC
CAWSVAGLGGYTF
>TRBV7-2|.|TRBD2|TRBJ2-1
TGTGCCAGCAGCTGGGGGACTAGCGGGGGAAATGAGCAGTTCTTC
CASSWGTSGGNEQFF
>TRBV7-2|.|TRBD1|TRBJ1-1
TGTGCCAGCAGCTCCATCACCGGGACAGGGGTTACCACTGAAGCTTTCTTT
CASSSITGTGVTTEAFF
>TRBV5-4|.|.|TRBJ1-2
TGTGCCAGCAGCACAACTCGTGGGGGCCTCGACTATGGCTACACCTTC
CASSTTRGGLDYGYTF
>TRBV30|once|.|TRBJ1-1
TGTGCCTGGAGTTCACAGGGTCACACTGAAGCTTTCTTT
CAWSSQGHTEAFF
>TRBV9|.|TRBD2|TRBJ2-7
TGTGCCAGCAGCGCGCGGGGGGGAGGGTCCTACGAGCAGTACTTC
CASSARGGGSYEQYF
>TRBV7-3|few|.|TRBJ1-1
TGTGCCAGCAGCCCCCGGCCCTCGGGCACTGAAGCTTTCTTT
CASSPRPSGTEAFF
>TRBV6-5|.|.|TRBJ2-7
TGTGCCAGCAGTTACCTGCAGGGGTCCTCCTACGAGCAGTACTTC
CASSYLQGSSYEQYF
>TRBV19|.|.|TRBJ1-5
TGTGCCAGTGCTCCACAGAGTTATAGCAATCAGCCCCAGCATTTT
CASAPQSYSNQPQHF
>TRBV9|.|TRBD1|TRBJ1-2
TGTGCCAGCAGCGGTCCGGACAGGGGGCCCACTAACTATGGCTACACCTTC
CASSGPDRGPTNYGYTF
>TRBV29-1|.|.|TRBJ1-1
TGCAGCGTCTCACGTGGGGGCGGAGGGAACACTGAAGCTTTCTTT
CSVSRGGGGNTEAFF
>TRBV29-1|.|.|TRBJ1-1
TGCAGCGTCCGTTCAGGCCGAAACACTGAAGCTTTCTTT
CSVRSGRNTEAFF
>TRBV19|.|.|TRBJ1-2
TGTGCAAGTAGCATTAACAGGGAGAGCGGCTACACCTTC
CASSINRESGYTF
>TRBV10-3|.|.|TRBJ2-5
TGTGCCATCAGTGAATTAGGGGCCGGGGAGACCCAGTACTTC
CAISELGAGETQYF
>TRBV7-2|once|.|TRBJ1-2
TGTGCCAGCAGCTTAGACTTGATGGGAGTTGGCTACACCTTC
CASSLDLMGVGYTF
>TRBV5-1|.|.|TRBJ2-6
TGCGCCAGCGCCCTGGGAGGAGGCGGCTTTTTCATCTCTGGGGCCAACGTCCTGACTTTC
CASALGGGGFFISGANVLTF
>TRBV11-3|.|.|TRBJ1-1
TGTGCCAGCAGCTCCTTTCAGGGGATTAACACTGAAGCTTTCTTT
CASSSFQGINTEAFF
>TRBV29-1|.|TRBD1|TRBJ2-5
TGCAGCGTTGAACTTGGGACAGGGGTCCAAGAGACCCAGTACTTC
CSVELGTGVQETQYF
>TRBV2|.|TRBD1|TRBJ2-5
TGTGCCAGCAGGGGACCACCGGGACAGGGGTACCAAGAGACCCAGTACTTC
CASRGPPGQGYQETQYF
>TRBV6-5|.|.|TRBJ1-2
TGTGCCAGCAAGGAGGGAGGGACAAATCCTGGCTACACCTTC
CASKEGGTNPGYTF
>TRBV27|.|.|TRBJ1-6
TGTGCCAGCACACAGGTGTTTAATTCACCCCTCCACTTT
CASTQVFNSPLHF
>TRBV19|.|TRBD1|TRBJ1-5
TGTGCCAGTCGGAATCGGACAGGGGGCAATCAGCCCCAGCATTTT
CASRNRTGGNQPQHF
>TRBV5-1|.|.|TRBJ2-5
TGCGCCAGCAGCCCAGGGGGGTCCCTTGGGGTACAAGAGACCCAGTACTTC
CASSPGGSLGVQETQYF
>TRBV27|.|TRBD1|TRBJ1-6
TGTGCCAGCAGCTTCTCCGGACAGGGGGCCCTTTCACCCCTCCACTTT
CASSFSGQGALSPLHF
>TRBV11-2|once|.|TRBJ1-3
TGTGCCAGCAGCTTAAATCAAGGGGCTGGAAACACCATATATTTT
CASSLNQGAGNTIYF
>TRBV6-1|many|TRBD1|TRBJ2-2
TGTGCCAGCAGTGAAAGGACAGGGGAGGCCGGGGAGCTGTTTTTT
CASSERTGEAGELFF
>TRBV4-3|.|.|TRBJ1-1
TGCGCCAGCAGCCAAGATTGGGGGTGGGGGGGCAAGGTAGCTTTCTTT
CASSQDWGWGGKVAFF
>TRBV2|.|.|TRBJ2-1
TGTGCCAGCAGTGGGGAGCGGGCGGGATACAATGAGCAGTTCTTC
CASSGERAGYNEQFF
>TRBV18|.|.|TRBJ1-2
TGTGCCAGCTCCCGTTCTCGGGATCCCTATGGCTACACCTTC
CASSRSRDPYGYTF
>TRBV7-8|.|TRBD1|TRBJ1-2
TGTGCCAGCAGCGTGTCCGGGACAGGGTCATCTGGCTACACCTTC
CASSVSGTGSSGYTF
>TRBV5-1|few|.|TRBJ2-5
TGCGCCAGCAGCCCGGGGGGCGGGGAGACCCAGTACTTC
CASSPGGGETQYF
>TRBV29-1|.|.|TRBJ2-5
TGCAGCGTTGACCCCAGGGGGGTCCAAGAGACCCAGTACTTC
CSVDPRGVQETQYF
>TRBV19|few|TRBD1|TRBJ2-3
TGTGCCAGTAGTAGGGCGGGACAGGGGTCTGGAGATACGCAGTATTTT
CASSRAGQGSGDTQYF
>TRBV5-1|.|.|TRBJ2-3
TGCGCCAGCAGCTCAGGTGTGGGCCGAACTAGCACAGATACGCAGTATTTT
CASSSGVGRTSTDTQYF
>TRBV4-1|.|TRBD1|TRBJ2-5
TGCGCCAGCAGCCTGGGACAGGGGGACTGGGAGACCCAGTACTTC
CASSLGQGDWETQYF
>TRBV14|.|TRBD2|TRBJ2-7
TGTGCCAGCAGCTTGGGGGGCCAGGCGGGAGGGACCTACGAGCAGTACTTC
CASSLGGQAGGTYEQYF